The 20 T cell receptor beta chains presented below share a single source sample, sequenced in a study of cytomegalovirus exposure and HLA in healthy donors. The PCR contained 60 Vbeta and 13 Jbeta primers. Measured with immunoSEQ multiplex PCR; TCRdb has only the in-frame clones, and not every one. The sample records over 150,000 clones, more than 60% being singletons. Sequencing was carried out using PBMCs. The receptors here all came from a woman aged 60-70 years in good health and CMV-seropositive.

A few counts support this clone. The chain links TRBV2 to TRBJ1-2; TRBD1 agrees at 7 bases. There are 14 residues in the CDR3. Germline V lookup: CDR1 SNHLY, CDR2 FYNNEI. J was trimmed by 2 bases and V by 8 bases; bases with no gene match: 8. This CDR3 is CASQAQGWNYGYTF. In DNA form, the CDR3 reads TGTGCCAGCCAAGCACAGGGGTGGAACTATGGCTACACCTTC. The full variable domain, completed using reference TRBV2 and TRBJ1-2, is EPEVTQTPSHQVTQMGQEVILRCVPISNHLYFYWYRQILGQKVEFLVSFYNNEISEKSEIFDDQFSVERPDGSNFTLKIRSTKLEDSAMYFCASQAQGWNYGYTFGSGTRLTVV.

This chain joins TRBV19 and TRBJ1-5; D might be TRBD1 (5 bases). Between the trimmed V and J ends, which lost 5 bases and 2 bases, there was a span of 10 bases. CDR3 length equals 14 residues. The germline V gene has CDR1 LNHDA and CDR2 SQIVND (reference sequence). The CDR3 here is CASSPLRGNQPQHF. The CDR3 nucleotides read TGTGCCAGTAGTCCCCTCAGGGGCAATCAGCCCCAGCATTTT.

The rearrangement links TRBV21-1 to TRBJ1-3. TRBV21-1 is shown as a pseudogene. The CDR3 is made up of 17 amino acids. The CDR3 DNA is TGTGCCAGCAGCAAAAAAGAGTTGTTGAAATGCCGGGACACCATATATTTT. It encodes CASSKKELLKCRDTIYF.

This clone has more than one count but fewer than ten. The chain employs TRBV7-9 and TRBJ1-5; 8 bases line up with TRBD1. Per the germline V gene, CDR1 is SEHNR and CDR2 is FQNEAQ (reference sequence). The CDR3 contains 14 residues. J gave up 6 bases and V 4 bases, and 5 bases lay outside the gene matches. The CDR3 loop reads CASSWQGASQPQHF. In nucleotides, the CDR3 is TGTGCCAGCAGCTGGCAGGGGGCGAGTCAGCCCCAGCATTTT.

The gene calls are TRBV6-6 and TRBJ2-5; 8 nucleotides agree with TRBD1. This CDR3 has 14 residues. Germline lookup yields CDR1 MNHNY and CDR2 SVGAGI (reference sequence). The trim removed 6 bases at V and 1 base at J, leaving 4 bases unmatched. This CDR3 is CASSRTGIQETQYF. CDR3 bases: TGTGCCAGCAGCCGGACAGGGATCCAAGAGACCCAGTACTTC.

The V and J genes are TRBV29-1 and TRBJ2-3; 7 nucleotides line up with TRBD1. The trim removed 6 bases at V and 0 bases at J, leaving 9 bases unmatched. Per germline, CDR1 SQVTM and CDR2 ANQGSEA. The CDR3 runs to 15 residues. CDR3 nucleotides: TGCAGCGTATGGACAGGACACACTAGCACAGATACGCAGTATTTT. Amino acids: CSVWTGHTSTDTQYF.

V usage is TRBV9 and J usage is TRBJ2-3, with D possibly TRBD1 on 5 matching bases. V was cut by 4 bases and J by 4 bases, with 7 bases left in between. This CDR3 has 12 amino acids. Germline V lookup: CDR1 SGDLS, CDR2 YYNGEE. CDR3 in amino acids: CASSFRADTQYF. In DNA, the CDR3 is TGTGCCAGCAGCTTCAGGGCAGATACGCAGTATTTT. The full variable domain, completed using reference TRBV9 and TRBJ2-3, is DSGVTQTPKHLITATGQRVTLRCSPRSGDLSVYWYQQSLDQGLQFLIQYYNGEERAKGNILERFSAQQFPDLHSELNLSSLELGDSALYFCASSFRADTQYFGPGTRLTVL.

This chain joins TRBV5-4 and TRBJ2-1; maybe TRBD2 (5 bases). Germline values: CDR1 SGHNT, CDR2 YYREEE (reference sequence). There are 13 residues in the CDR3. Trimming pared 0 bases from V and 9 bases from J, leaving 10 bases between. The CDR3 nucleotides are TGTGCCAGCAGCTTGGACGAGGGATTTGAGCAGTTCTTC. Residues: CASSLDEGFEQFF.

This clone appeared a single time. The rearrangement links TRBV28 to TRBJ1-1; the D gene is possibly TRBD1 (6 bases). Germline V lookup: CDR1 MDHEN, CDR2 SYDVKM. The ends were cut back, 7 bases at V and 1 base at J, with 10 bases in the middle. This CDR3 region has 13 residues. The CDR3 region has the DNA TGTGCCAGCAAGAAGACAGGGAACACTGAAGCTTTCTTT. This sequence encodes CASKKTGNTEAFF.

The chain employs TRBV10-3 and TRBJ2-7, with 7 bases lining up with TRBD1. The CDR3 totals 14 residues. CDR1 and CDR2 from the germline V gene are ENHRY and SYGVKD. Unmatched junction bases numbered 11, after V lost 6 bases and J lost 6 bases. CDR3 sequence reads: CAISQRGDRGEQYF. The CDR3 region has the DNA TGTGCCATCAGCCAGAGAGGGGACAGAGGCGAGCAGTACTTC.

The gene calls are TRBV10-3 and TRBJ1-5, with 8 nucleotides matching TRBD1. The CDR3 is 15 amino acids. Germline V lookup: CDR1 ENHRY, CDR2 SYGVKD. The J segment lost 4 bases and the V segment lost 5 bases, leaving 7 bases of the junction unmatched. Here the CDR3 reads CAISRTQGENQPQHF. CDR3 DNA: TGTGCCATCAGTAGAACACAGGGGGAGAATCAGCCCCAGCATTTT.

This clone was observed a handful of times. The sample contains more than one DNA sequence encoding this CDR3. The chain couples TRBV7-2 to TRBJ1-1; D uncertain. The CDR3 has 14 residues. V dropped 3 bases and J dropped 0 bases, with 8 bases sitting between them. Germline V lookup: CDR1 SGHTA, CDR2 FQGNSA. The CDR3: CASSFDTVNTEAFF. CDR3 DNA sequence: TGTGCCAGCAGCTTCGACACAGTGAACACTGAAGCTTTCTTT.

This sequence joins TRBV4-3 and TRBJ2-5, with TRBD2 matching over 7 bases. The CDR3 spans 15 residues. CDR1 is LGHNA and CDR2 is YSLEER in the germline V gene. V shed 0 bases, J shed 5 bases, and the junction held 6 bases outside the gene matches. This chain's CDR3 is CASSQEPAGWETQYF. CDR3 nucleotides: TGCGCCAGCAGCCAAGAGCCAGCGGGGTGGGAGACCCAGTACTTC.

The gene calls are TRBV2 and TRBJ2-1, with 9 bases identical to TRBD2. CDR3 length: 15 residues. The trim removed 4 bases at V and 0 bases at J, leaving 1 base unmatched. Germline lookup yields CDR1 SNHLY and CDR2 FYNNEI. CDR3 bases: TGTGCCAGCAGTGGGCGGGGGGGCTCCTACAATGAGCAGTTCTTC. Translation gives CASSGRGGSYNEQFF.

The chain has TRBV6-5 and TRBJ1-4, with TRBD1 matching 8 bases. This CDR3 has 14 residues. Looked up from germline, CDR1 is MNHEY and CDR2 is SVGAGI. V lost 5 bases to trimming and J lost 7 bases; unmatched junction nucleotides: 6. CDR3 sequence (DNA): TGTGCCAGCAGTAATCGACAGGGGACTGAAAAACTGTTTTTT. Translation: CASSNRQGTEKLFF.

The V and J genes are TRBV5-1 and TRBJ1-2; possible D gene TRBD1, 5 bases. The CDR3 is 14 residues long. Between the trimmed V and J ends, which lost 4 bases and 8 bases, there was a span of 18 bases. Germline CDR1 and CDR2: SGHRS and YFSETQ. The CDR3 loop reads CASSLNPQGGGYTF. The CDR3 region has the DNA TGCGCCAGCAGCCTTAATCCGCAGGGAGGAGGCTACACCTTC.

The chain employs TRBV19 and TRBJ1-2; D is possibly TRBD1 (5 bases). The CDR3 consists of 14 residues. The V end lost 2 bases, the J end lost 6 bases, and 13 bases lay between the germline ends. CDR1 and CDR2 (germline): LNHDA, SQIVND (reference sequence). The CDR3 protein is CASSIQGMIDGYTF. In DNA form, the CDR3 reads TGTGCCAGTAGTATACAGGGAATGATAGATGGCTACACCTTC.

The CDR3 nucleotides are TGTGCCAGCAGCGCCGGTGAACTTCGATGGGGAGAATCCCGTTACGAGCAGTACTTC. Translated, it gives CASSAGELRWGESRYEQYF. This rearrangement joins TRBV5-8 to TRBJ2-7; possibly TRBD2 for D (5 bases). The CDR3 contains 19 residues. V was shortened by 4 bases and J by 4 bases, with 30 bases between the two germline ends. Germline lookup yields CDR1 SGHTS and CDR2 YDEGEE.

This clone showed up just a few times. This chain connects TRBV7-2 to TRBJ2-3, with D tentatively TRBD2 (6 bases). This CDR3 is 15 amino acids long. Trimming took 4 bases from V and 4 from J, leaving 15 bases between them. From germline, CDR1 is SGHTA and CDR2 FQGNSA. CDR3: CASSSRTIISDTQYF. As DNA, the CDR3 is TGTGCCAGCAGCTCCAGGACTATAATTTCAGATACGCAGTATTTT.

This chain uses TRBV27 with TRBJ1-5; D unclear. The CDR3 sequence is 13 residues long. CDR1 MNHEY and CDR2 SMNVEV come from the germline V gene (reference sequence). Deletions cut 5 bases from V and 11 bases from J, with 16 bases between. CDR3 sequence: CASSPPSGSAQHF. The CDR3 nucleotides are TGTGCCAGCAGTCCACCCAGCGGAAGTGCCCAGCATTTT.